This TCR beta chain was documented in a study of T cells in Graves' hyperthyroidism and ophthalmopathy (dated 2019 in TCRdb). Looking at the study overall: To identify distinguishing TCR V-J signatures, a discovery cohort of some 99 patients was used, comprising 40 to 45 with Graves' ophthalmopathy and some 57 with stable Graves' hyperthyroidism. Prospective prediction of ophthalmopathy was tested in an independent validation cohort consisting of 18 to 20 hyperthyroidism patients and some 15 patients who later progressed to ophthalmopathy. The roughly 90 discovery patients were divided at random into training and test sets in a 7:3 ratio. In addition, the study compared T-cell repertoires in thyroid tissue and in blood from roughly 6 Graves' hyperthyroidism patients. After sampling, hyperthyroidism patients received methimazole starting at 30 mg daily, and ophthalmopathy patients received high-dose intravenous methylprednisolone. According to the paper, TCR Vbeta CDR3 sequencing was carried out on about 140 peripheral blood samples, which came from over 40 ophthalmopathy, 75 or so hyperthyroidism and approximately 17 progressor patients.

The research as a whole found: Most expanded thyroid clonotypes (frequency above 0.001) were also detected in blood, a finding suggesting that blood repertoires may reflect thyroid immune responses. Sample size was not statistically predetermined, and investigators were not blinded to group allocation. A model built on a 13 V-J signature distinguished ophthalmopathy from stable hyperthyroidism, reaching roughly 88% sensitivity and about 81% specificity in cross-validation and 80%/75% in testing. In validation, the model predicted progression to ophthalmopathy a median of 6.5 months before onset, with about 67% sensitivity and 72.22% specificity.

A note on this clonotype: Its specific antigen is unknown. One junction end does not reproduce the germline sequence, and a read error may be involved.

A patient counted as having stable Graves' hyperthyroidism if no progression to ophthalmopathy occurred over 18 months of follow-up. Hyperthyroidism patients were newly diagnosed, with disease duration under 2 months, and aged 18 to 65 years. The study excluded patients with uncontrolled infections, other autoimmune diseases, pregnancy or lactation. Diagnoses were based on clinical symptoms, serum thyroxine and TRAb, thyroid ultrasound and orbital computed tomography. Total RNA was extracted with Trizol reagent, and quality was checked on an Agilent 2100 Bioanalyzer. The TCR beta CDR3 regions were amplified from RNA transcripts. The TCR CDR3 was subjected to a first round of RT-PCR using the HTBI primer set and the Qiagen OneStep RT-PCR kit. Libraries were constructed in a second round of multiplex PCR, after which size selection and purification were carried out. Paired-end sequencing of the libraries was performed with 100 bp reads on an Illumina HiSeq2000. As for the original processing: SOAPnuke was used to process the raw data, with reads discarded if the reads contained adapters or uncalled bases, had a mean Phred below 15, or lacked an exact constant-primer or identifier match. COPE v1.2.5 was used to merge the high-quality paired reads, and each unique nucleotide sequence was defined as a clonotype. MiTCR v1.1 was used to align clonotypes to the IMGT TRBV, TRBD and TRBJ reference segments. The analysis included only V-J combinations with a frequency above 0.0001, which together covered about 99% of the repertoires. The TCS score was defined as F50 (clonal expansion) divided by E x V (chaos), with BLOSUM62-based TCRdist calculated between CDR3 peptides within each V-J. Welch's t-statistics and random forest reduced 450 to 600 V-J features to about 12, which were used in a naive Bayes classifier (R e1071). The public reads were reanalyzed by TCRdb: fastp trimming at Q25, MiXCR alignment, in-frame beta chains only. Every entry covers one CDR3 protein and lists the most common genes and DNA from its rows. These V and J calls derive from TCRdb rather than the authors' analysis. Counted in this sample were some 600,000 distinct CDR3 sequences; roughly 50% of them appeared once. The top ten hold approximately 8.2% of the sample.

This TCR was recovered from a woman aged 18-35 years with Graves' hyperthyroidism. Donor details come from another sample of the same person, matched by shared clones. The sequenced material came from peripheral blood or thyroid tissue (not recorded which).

The DNA is TGTGCCAGCAGTTTGGGGACAGGGCCCGGCTACGAGCAGTACTTT. It specifies CASSLGTGPGYEQYF. The sequence joins TRBV6-5 to TRBJ2-7; TRBD1 matches 9 bases in the middle. CDR1 MNHEY and CDR2 SVGAGI were looked up in the germline V gene. The CDR3 spans 15 residues, from the cysteine through the phenylalanine. The DNA shown is the 45-base CDR3, in frame from base 1.